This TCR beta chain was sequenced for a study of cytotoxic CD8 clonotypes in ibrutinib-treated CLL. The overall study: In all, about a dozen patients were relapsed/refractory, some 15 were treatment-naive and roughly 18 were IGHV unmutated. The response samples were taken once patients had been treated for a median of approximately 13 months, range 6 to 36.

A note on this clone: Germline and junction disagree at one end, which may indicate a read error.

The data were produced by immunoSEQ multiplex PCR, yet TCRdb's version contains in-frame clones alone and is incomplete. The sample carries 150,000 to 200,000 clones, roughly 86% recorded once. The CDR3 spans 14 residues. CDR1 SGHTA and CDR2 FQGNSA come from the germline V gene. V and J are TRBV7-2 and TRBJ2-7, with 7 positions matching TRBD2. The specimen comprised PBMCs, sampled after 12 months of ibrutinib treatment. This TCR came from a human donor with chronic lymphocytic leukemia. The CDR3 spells CASSRRLAGTDLNF. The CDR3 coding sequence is TGTGCCAGCAGCCGCAGACTAGCTGGGACGGATTTGAACTTC.